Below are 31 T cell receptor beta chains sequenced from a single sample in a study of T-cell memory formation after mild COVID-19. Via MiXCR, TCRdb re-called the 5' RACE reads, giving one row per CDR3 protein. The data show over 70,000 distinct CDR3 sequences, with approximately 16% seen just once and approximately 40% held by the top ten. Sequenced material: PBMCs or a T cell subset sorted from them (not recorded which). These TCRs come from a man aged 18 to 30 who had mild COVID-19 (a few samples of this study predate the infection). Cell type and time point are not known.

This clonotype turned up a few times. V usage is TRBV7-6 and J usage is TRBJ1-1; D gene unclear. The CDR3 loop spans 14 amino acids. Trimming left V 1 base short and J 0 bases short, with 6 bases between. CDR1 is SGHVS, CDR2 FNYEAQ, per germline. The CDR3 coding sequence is TGTGCCAGCAGCTTAGAAGGTTTGAACACTGAAGCTTTCTTT. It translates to CASSLEGLNTEAFF. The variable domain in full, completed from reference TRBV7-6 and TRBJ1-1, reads GAGVSQSPRYKVTKRGQDVALRCDPISGHVSLYWYRQALGQGPEFLTYFNYEAQQDKSGLPNDRFSAERPEGSISTLTIQRTEQRDSAMYRCASSLEGLNTEAFFGQGTRLTVV.

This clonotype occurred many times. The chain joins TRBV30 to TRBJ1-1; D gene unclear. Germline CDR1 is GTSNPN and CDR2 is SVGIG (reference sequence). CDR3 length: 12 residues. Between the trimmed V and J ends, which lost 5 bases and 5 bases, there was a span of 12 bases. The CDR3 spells CAWDEGRTEAFF. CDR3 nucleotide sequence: TGTGCCTGGGATGAGGGTCGGACTGAAGCTTTCTTT.

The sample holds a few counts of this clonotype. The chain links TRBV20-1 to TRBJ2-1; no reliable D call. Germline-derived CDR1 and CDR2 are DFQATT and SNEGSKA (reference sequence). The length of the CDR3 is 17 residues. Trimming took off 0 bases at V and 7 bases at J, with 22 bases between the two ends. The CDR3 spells CSARDQEEYGWTNEQFF. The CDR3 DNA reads TGCAGTGCTAGAGATCAGGAAGAGTACGGCTGGACGAATGAGCAGTTCTTC.

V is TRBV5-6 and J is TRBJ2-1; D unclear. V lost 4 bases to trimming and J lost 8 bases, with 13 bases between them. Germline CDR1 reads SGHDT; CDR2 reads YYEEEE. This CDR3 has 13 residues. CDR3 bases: TGTGCCAGCAGCCCCGTCGGGCAGCATGAGCAGTTCTTC. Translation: CASSPVGQHEQFF.

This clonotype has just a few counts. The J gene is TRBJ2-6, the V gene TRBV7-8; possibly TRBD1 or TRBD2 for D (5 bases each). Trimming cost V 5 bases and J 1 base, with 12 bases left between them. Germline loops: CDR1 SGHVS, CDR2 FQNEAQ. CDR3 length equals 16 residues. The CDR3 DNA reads TGTGCCAGCAGCCCCCGGGGCGGGTCTGGGGCCAACGTCCTGACTTTC. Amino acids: CASSPRGGSGANVLTF.

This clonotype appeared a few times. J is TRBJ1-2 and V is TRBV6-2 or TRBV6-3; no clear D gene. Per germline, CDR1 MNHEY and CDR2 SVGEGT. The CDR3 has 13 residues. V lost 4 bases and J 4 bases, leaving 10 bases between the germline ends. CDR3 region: CASSFAAAYGYTF. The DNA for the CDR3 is TGTGCCAGCAGTTTTGCTGCAGCCTATGGCTACACCTTC.

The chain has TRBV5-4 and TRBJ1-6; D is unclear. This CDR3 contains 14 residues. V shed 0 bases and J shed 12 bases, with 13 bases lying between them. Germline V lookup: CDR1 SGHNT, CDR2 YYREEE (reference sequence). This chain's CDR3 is CASSLAPAPGPLHF. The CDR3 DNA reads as TGTGCCAGCAGCTTGGCCCCAGCCCCAGGACCCCTCCACTTT.

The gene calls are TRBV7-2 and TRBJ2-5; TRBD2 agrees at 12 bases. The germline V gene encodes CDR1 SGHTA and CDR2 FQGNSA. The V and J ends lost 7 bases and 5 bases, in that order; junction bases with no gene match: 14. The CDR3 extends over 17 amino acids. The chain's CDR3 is CASIPPASGGAWETQYF. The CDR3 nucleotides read TGTGCCAGCATCCCCCCGGCTAGCGGGGGGGCCTGGGAGACCCAGTACTTC.

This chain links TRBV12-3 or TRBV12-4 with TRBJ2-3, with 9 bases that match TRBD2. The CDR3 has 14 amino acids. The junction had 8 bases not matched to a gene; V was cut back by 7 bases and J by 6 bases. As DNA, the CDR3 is TGTGCCAGCAATCCGGGACTAGCAACCGATACGCAGTATTTT. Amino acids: CASNPGLATDTQYF.

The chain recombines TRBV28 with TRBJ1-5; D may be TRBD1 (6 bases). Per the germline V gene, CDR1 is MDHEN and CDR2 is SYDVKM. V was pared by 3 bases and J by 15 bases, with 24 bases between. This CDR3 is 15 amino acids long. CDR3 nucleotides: TGTGCCAGCAGTTTTCGGCCCGTCGGAGCGGGGGGGCGGCATTTT. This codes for CASSFRPVGAGGRHF.

In DNA form, the CDR3 reads TGTGCCAGCAGCCAAGACAGGGGTTTGAACACTGAAGCTTTCTTT. Protein sequence: CASSQDRGLNTEAFF. V usage is TRBV4-2 and J usage is TRBJ1-1, with D perhaps matching TRBD1 (6 bases). Deletions cut 0 bases from V and 0 bases from J, with 8 bases between. The germline V gene encodes CDR1 LGHNA and CDR2 YNFKEQ. The CDR3 is 15 residues long.

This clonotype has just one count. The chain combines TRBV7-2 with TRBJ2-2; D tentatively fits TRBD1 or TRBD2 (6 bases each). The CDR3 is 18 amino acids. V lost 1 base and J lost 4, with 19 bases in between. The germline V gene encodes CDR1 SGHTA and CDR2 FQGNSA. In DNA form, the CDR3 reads TGTGCCAGCAGCTTAGAAGTACGGGGGCCACCGAGCACCGGGGAGCTGTTTTTT. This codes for CASSLEVRGPPSTGELFF. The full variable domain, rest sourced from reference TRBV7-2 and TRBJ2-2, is GAGVSQSPSNKVTEKGKDVELRCDPISGHTALYWYRQSLGQGLEFLIYFQGNSAPDKSGLPSDRFSAERTGGSVSTLTIQRTQQEDSAVYLCASSLEVRGPPSTGELFFGEGSRLTVL.

CDR3 residues: CASSLPGTGDTGELFF. The CDR3 DNA follows: TGCGCCAGCAGCCTACCCGGGACAGGCGACACCGGGGAGCTGTTTTTT. The V and J genes are TRBV4-1 and TRBJ2-2; TRBD1 matches at 8 bases. V lost 4 bases, J lost 3 bases, and 7 bases stayed unmatched. The CDR3 runs to 16 residues. Germline V CDR1 and CDR2: MGHRA, YSYEKL.

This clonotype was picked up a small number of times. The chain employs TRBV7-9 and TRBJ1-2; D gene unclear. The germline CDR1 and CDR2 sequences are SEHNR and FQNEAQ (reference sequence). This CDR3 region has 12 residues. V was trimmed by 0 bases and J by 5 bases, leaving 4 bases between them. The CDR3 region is CASSLAKYGYTF. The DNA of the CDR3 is TGTGCCAGCAGCTTAGCCAAATATGGCTACACCTTC.

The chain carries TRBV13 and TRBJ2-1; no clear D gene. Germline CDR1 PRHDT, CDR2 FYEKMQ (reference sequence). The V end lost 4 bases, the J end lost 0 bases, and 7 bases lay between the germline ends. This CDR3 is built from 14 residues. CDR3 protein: CASSWSLSYNEQFF. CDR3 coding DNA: TGTGCCAGCAGCTGGTCCCTCTCCTACAATGAGCAGTTCTTC. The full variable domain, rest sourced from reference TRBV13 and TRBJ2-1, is AAGVIQSPRHLIKEKRETATLKCYPIPRHDTVYWYQQGPGQDPQFLISFYEKMQSDKGSIPDRFSAQQFSDYHSELNMSSLELGDSALYFCASSWSLSYNEQFFGPGTRLTVL.

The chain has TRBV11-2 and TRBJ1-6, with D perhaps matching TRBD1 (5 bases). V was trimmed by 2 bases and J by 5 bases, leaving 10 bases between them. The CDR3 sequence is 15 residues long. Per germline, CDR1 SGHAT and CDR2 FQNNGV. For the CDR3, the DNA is TGTGCCAGCAGCTTAAGGGGACGGGATAATTCACCCCTCCACTTT. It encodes CASSLRGRDNSPLHF.

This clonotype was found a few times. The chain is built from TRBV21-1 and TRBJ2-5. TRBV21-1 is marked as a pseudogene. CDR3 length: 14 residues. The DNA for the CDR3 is TGTGCCAGCAGCAAATGTGGCCGGCAAGAGACCCAGTACTTC. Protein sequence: CASSKCGRQETQYF.

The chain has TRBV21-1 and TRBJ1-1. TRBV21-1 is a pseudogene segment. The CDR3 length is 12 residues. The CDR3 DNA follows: TGTGCCAGCAGCTGTCTTTGGTTGCGGGCTTTCTTT. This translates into CASSCLWLRAFF.

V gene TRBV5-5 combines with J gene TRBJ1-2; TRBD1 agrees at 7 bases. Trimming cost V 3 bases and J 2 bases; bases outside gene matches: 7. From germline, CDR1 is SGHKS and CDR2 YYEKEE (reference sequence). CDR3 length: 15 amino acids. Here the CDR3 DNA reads TGTGCCAGCAGCTATAATGACAGGGCAAACTATGGCTACACCTTC. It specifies CASSYNDRANYGYTF. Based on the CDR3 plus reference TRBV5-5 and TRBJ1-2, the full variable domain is DAGVTQSPTHLIKTRGQQVTLRCSPISGHKSVSWYQQVLGQGPQFIFQYYEKEERGRGNFPDRFSARQFPNYSSELNVNALLLGDSALYLCASSYNDRANYGYTFGSGTRLTVV.

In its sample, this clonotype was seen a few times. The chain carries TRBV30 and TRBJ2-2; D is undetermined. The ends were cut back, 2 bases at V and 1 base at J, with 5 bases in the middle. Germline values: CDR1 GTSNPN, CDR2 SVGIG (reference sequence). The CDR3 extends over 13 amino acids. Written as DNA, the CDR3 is TGTGCCTGGAGTATACTGAACACCGGGGAGCTGTTTTTT. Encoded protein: CAWSILNTGELFF.

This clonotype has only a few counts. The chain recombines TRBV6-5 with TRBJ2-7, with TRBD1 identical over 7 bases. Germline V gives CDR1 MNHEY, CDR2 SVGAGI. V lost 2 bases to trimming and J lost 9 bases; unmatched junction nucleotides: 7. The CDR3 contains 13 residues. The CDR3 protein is CASSYRRQGGQYF. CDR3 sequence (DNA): TGTGCCAGCAGTTACCGGAGACAGGGTGGGCAGTACTTC.

The CDR3 region is CAWSGQGYGYTF. In DNA form, the CDR3 reads TGTGCCTGGAGTGGGCAGGGATATGGCTACACCTTC. The V gene is TRBV30, the J gene TRBJ1-2; the D gene is possibly TRBD1 (5 bases). Germline CDR1 is GTSNPN and CDR2 is SVGIG (reference sequence). Trimming removed 1 base at V and 5 bases at J, with 8 bases between. The CDR3 length is 12 residues. Full variable domain (missing parts from reference TRBV30 and TRBJ1-2): SQTIHQWPATLVQPVGSPLSLECTVEGTSNPNLYWYRQAAGRGLQLLFYSVGIGQISSEVPQNLSASRPQDRQFILSSKKLLLSDSGFYLCAWSGQGYGYTFGSGTRLTVV.

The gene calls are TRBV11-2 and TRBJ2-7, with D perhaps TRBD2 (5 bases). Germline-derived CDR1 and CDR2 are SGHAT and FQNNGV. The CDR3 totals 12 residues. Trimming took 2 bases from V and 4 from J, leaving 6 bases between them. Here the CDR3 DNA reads TGTGCCAGCAGCTTAACGGGGTACGAGCAGTACGTC. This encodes CASSLTGYEQYV.

The CDR3 loop is CSARDRETFEQYF. As DNA, the CDR3 is TGCAGTGCCCGGGACAGGGAGACTTTCGAGCAGTACTTC. The chain couples TRBV20-1 to TRBJ2-7; TRBD1 agrees at 9 bases. Germline V gives CDR1 DFQATT, CDR2 SNEGSKA (reference sequence). J gave up 6 bases and V 6 bases, and 9 bases lay outside the gene matches. The CDR3 is 13 amino acids.

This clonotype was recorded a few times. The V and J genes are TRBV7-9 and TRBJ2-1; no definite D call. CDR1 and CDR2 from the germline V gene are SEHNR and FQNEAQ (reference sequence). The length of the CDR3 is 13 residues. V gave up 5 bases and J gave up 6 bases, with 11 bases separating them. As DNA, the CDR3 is TGTGCCAGCAGCCCCGAACAGAGCAATGAGCAGTTCTTC. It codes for CASSPEQSNEQFF.

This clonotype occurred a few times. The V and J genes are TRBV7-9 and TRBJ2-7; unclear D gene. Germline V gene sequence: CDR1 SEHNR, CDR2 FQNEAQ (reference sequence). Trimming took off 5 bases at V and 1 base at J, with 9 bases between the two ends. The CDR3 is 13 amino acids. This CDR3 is CASSPQNSYEQYF. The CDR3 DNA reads TGTGCCAGCAGCCCCCAGAATTCCTACGAGCAGTACTTC.

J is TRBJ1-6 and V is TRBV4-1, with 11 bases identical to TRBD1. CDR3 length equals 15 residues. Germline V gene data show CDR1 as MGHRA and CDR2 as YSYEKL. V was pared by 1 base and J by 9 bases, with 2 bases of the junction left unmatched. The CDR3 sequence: CASSQVGTGGSPLHF. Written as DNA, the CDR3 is TGCGCCAGCAGCCAAGTTGGGACAGGGGGTTCACCCCTCCACTTT.

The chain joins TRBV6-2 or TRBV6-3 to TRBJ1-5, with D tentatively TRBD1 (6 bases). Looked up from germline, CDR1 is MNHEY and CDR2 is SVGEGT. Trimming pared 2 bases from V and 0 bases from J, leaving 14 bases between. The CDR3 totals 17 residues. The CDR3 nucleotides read TGTGCCAGCAGTTACCCGAGGGGACAATATAGCAATCAGCCCCAGCATTTT. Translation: CASSYPRGQYSNQPQHF.

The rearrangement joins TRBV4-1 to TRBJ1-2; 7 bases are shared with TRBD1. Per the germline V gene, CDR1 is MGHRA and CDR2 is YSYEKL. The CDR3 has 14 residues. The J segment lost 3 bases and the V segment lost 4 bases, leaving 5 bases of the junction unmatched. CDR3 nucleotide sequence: TGCGCCAGCAGCCGACAGGGAGACTACTATGGCTACACCTTC. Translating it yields CASSRQGDYYGYTF.

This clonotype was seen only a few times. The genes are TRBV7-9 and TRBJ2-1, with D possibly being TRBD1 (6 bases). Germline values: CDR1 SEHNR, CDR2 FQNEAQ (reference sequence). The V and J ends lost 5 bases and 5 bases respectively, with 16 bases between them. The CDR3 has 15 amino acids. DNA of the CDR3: TGTGCCAGCAGCGCGCAGGGGTTTCCCGACAATGAGCAGTTCTTC. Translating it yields CASSAQGFPDNEQFF.

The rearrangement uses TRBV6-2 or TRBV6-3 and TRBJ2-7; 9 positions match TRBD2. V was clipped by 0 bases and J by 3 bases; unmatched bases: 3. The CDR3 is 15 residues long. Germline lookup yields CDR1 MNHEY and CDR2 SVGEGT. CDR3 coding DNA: TGTGCCAGCAGTTACTCCAGCGGGGGGAACTACGAGCAGTACTTC. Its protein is CASSYSSGGNYEQYF.